The 16 T cell receptor beta chains below come from one sample, sequenced in a study of control samples from healthy donors and cancer patients. Data came from immunoSEQ multiplex PCR; TCRdb stores just in-frame clones and leaves some out. The top ten hold around 4% of the sample, which has about 40,000 clones, approximately 90% seen once. Sequencing was performed on blood. Source of these receptors: a woman in her forties or fifties in good health.

In DNA, the CDR3 is TGTGCCAGCAGTGCCCAGGATAACTATGGCTACACCTTC. Translating it yields CASSAQDNYGYTF. The chain couples TRBV28 to TRBJ1-2, with D unclear. There are 13 residues in the CDR3. The germline V and J ends were trimmed by 5 bases and 1 base, with 8 bases remaining between them. Germline V gives CDR1 MDHEN, CDR2 SYDVKM.

This chain connects TRBV5-1 to TRBJ2-3; D remains unclear. V lost 3 bases and J lost 5, with 10 bases in between. The length of the CDR3 is 13 residues. Germline V lookup: CDR1 SGHRS, CDR2 YFSETQ. CDR3 sequence reads: CASSSGPGDTQYF. The CDR3 nucleotides read TGCGCCAGCAGCTCCGGGCCCGGAGATACGCAGTATTTT.

The sample holds a few counts of this clone. The chain is built from TRBV3-1 (or the pseudogene TRBV3-2) and TRBJ2-1; no clear D. The V end was cut by 1 base, the J end by 1 base, with 8 bases between. Germline V lookup: CDR1 LGHDT, CDR2 YNNKEL (reference sequence). The CDR3 contains 15 residues. The CDR3 sequence: CASSQAPSSYNEQFF. Written as DNA, the CDR3 is TGTGCCAGCAGCCAAGCTCCCTCGTCCTACAATGAGCAGTTCTTC.

V and J are TRBV7-9 and TRBJ1-4, with a possible D match to TRBD1 (5 bases). Trimming shortened V by 3 bases and J by 5 bases, and 16 bases separated the two germline ends. The CDR3 runs to 16 residues. Germline V gives CDR1 SEHNR, CDR2 FQNEAQ (reference sequence). The CDR3 here is CASSFGRAPGNEKLFF. CDR3 DNA sequence: TGTGCCAGCAGCTTCGGCAGGGCACCAGGGAATGAAAAACTGTTTTTT. The whole variable domain, remainder taken from reference TRBV7-9 and TRBJ1-4, is DTGVSQNPRHKITKRGQNVTFRCDPISEHNRLYWYRQTLGQGPEFLTYFQNEAQLEKSRLLSDRFSAERPKGSFSTLEIQRTEQGDSAMYLCASSFGRAPGNEKLFFGSGTQLSVL.

The chain links TRBV6-2 or TRBV6-3 to TRBJ1-5; 7 positions match TRBD1. From germline, CDR1 is MNHEY and CDR2 SVGEGT. J gave up 1 base and V 4 bases, and 7 bases lay outside the gene matches. The CDR3 covers 16 residues. CDR3 DNA: TGTGCCAGCAGTTCACAGGGGTTTAAGAGCAATCAGCCCCAGCATTTT. Translation: CASSSQGFKSNQPQHF.

There are a few counts of this clone. The V and J genes are TRBV28 and TRBJ1-1; TRBD1 agrees at 10 bases. The germline CDR1 and CDR2 sequences are MDHEN and SYDVKM. The CDR3 consists of 17 residues. V trimming: 5 bases; J trimming: 0 bases; junction bases outside the gene matches: 9. The CDR3 bases are TGTGCCAGCAGTATAAGGACAGGGGGGGTTGTGAACACTGAAGCTTTCTTT. It yields the protein CASSIRTGGVVNTEAFF.

The chain joins TRBV6-2 or TRBV6-3 to TRBJ1-5, with TRBD1 as a possible D gene (6 bases). Looked up from germline, CDR1 is MNHEY and CDR2 is SVGEGT. V lost 0 bases and J 3 bases, leaving 15 bases between the germline ends. CDR3 length: 17 amino acids. The CDR3 coding sequence is TGTGCCAGCAGTTACTCGGGCAGGGGAGCCAACAATCAGCCCCAGCATTTT. Protein sequence: CASSYSGRGANNQPQHF.

This clone turned up a few times. The DNA of the CDR3 is TGTGCCAGCAGCTTAACTGTCGACACTGAAGCTTTCTTT. It specifies CASSLTVDTEAFF. The chain couples TRBV7-3 to TRBJ1-1, with D hard to call. Germline CDR1 reads SGHTA; CDR2 reads FQGTGA. Trimming left V 0 bases short and J 3 bases short, with 5 bases between. The CDR3 has 13 residues.

This chain links TRBV7-9 with TRBJ2-3, with TRBD1 identical over 9 bases. The germline V gene encodes CDR1 SEHNR and CDR2 FQNEAQ (reference sequence). J lost 3 bases, V lost 1 base, and 5 bases had no gene match. This CDR3 is built from 16 residues. In nucleotides, the CDR3 is TGTGCCAGCAGCTTAGGGACGGGACAGGGTACAGATACGCAGTATTTT. Translating it yields CASSLGTGQGTDTQYF.

This chain connects TRBV4-2 to TRBJ1-2, with D possibly TRBD1 on 6 matching bases. This CDR3 comprises 14 residues. V lost 4 bases and J 4 bases, leaving 13 bases between the germline ends. CDR1 and CDR2 (germline): LGHNA, YNFKEQ. The CDR3 nucleotides are TGTGCCAGCAGCCCCAGGGGTGCGATCTATGGCTACACCTTC. Its protein product is CASSPRGAIYGYTF.

V usage is TRBV19 and J usage is TRBJ2-3, with 8 bases lining up with TRBD2. This CDR3 has 15 amino acids. The germline gives CDR1 LNHDA, CDR2 SQIVND (reference sequence). Trimming removed 3 bases from V and 3 bases from J; junction bases left unmatched: 5. The CDR3, as DNA: TGTGCCAGTAGTATGGAACTAGCGGCTACAGATACGCAGTATTTT. The encoded protein is CASSMELAATDTQYF. The full variable domain, rest sourced from reference TRBV19 and TRBJ2-3, is DGGITQSPKYLFRKEGQNVTLSCEQNLNHDAMYWYRQDPGQGLRLIYYSQIVNDFQKGDIAEGYSVSREKKESFPLTVTSAQKNPTAFYLCASSMELAATDTQYFGPGTRLTVL.

A few counts support this clone. The chain couples TRBV9 to TRBJ2-5; the D call may be TRBD1 or TRBD2 (6 bases each). This CDR3 is built from 13 residues. Trimming took 3 bases from V and 5 from J, leaving 11 bases between them. Per the germline V gene, CDR1 is SGDLS and CDR2 is YYNGEE. The CDR3: CASSGRGEETQYF. The CDR3 region has the DNA TGTGCCAGCAGCGGGAGGGGGGAGGAGACCCAGTACTTC.

This chain uses TRBV6-2 or TRBV6-3 with TRBJ2-5, with D tentatively TRBD1 (6 bases). The CDR3 has 15 residues. V dropped 3 bases and J dropped 0 bases, with 11 bases sitting between them. Germline V CDR1 and CDR2: MNHEY, SVGEGT. The CDR3 DNA follows: TGTGCCAGCAGTTATGGTCAGGGGTACCAAGAGACCCAGTACTTC. Translated: CASSYGQGYQETQYF.

The chain uses TRBV7-3 and TRBJ2-5; 9 bases match TRBD1. The CDR3 loop spans 13 amino acids. The V gene end was trimmed by 5 bases and the J gene end by 5 bases; junction bases not matched to a gene: 3. Germline lookup yields CDR1 SGHTA and CDR2 FQGTGA. The CDR3 reads CASSPTGGETQYF. CDR3 in DNA: TGTGCCAGCAGCCCGACAGGGGGGGAGACCCAGTACTTC. Full variable domain (missing parts from reference TRBV7-3 and TRBJ2-5): GAGVSQTPSNKVTEKGKYVELRCDPISGHTALYWYRQSLGQGPEFLIYFQGTGAADDSGLPNDRFFAVRPEGSVSTLKIQRTERGDSAVYLCASSPTGGETQYFGPGTRLLVL.

The chain uses TRBV6-5 and TRBJ1-2; 8 nucleotides line up with TRBD1. After removal of 7 bases from V and 4 bases from J, the junction contained 8 bases not matched to a gene. This CDR3 has 14 residues. Germline assignment: CDR1 MNHEY and CDR2 SVGAGI. In DNA, the CDR3 is TGTGCCAGCATTCTGGACAGGGAGACCTATGGCTACACCTTC. This translates into CASILDRETYGYTF.

The gene calls are TRBV5-1 and TRBJ2-2; D gene unclear. There are 13 residues in the CDR3. CDR1 and CDR2 (germline): SGHRS, YFSETQ. Trimming cost V 2 bases and J 6 bases, with 8 bases left between them. The CDR3 sequence is CASSFPLAGELFF. The CDR3 DNA follows: TGCGCCAGCAGCTTCCCTCTCGCCGGGGAGCTGTTTTTT.